This T cell receptor (beta chain) comes out of a study of cytomegalovirus exposure and HLA in healthy donors. Study-wide results and limits: TCR beta V- and J-gene trimming was later associated with a missense DCLRE1C variant. Most TCR sequences were rare, but some public TCRs occurred in many donors. High specificity and sensitivity for cytomegalovirus status were reported for the classifier. Researchers counted around 170 TCR beta chains as cytomegalovirus-associated.

As to this clone: The antigen remains unidentified.

The CDR3 has 16 amino acids. V shed 3 bases, J shed 3 bases, and the junction held 11 bases outside the gene matches. From germline, CDR1 is GTSNPN and CDR2 SVGIG (reference sequence). The PCR ran on 60 Vbeta and 13 Jbeta primers. Using immunoSEQ multiplex PCR, the repertoire was profiled, and TCRdb retains in-frame clones only, with some absent. The sample includes 150,000 to 200,000 clones, around 74% of them seen just once. Sequencing was carried out using PBMCs. V and J are TRBV30 and TRBJ1-3, with TRBD1 matching over 7 bases. The sequence was obtained from a woman aged 30 to 39 in good health and CMV-seronegative. The CDR3 spells CAWRPTGRTLGNTIYF. CDR3 nucleotides: TGTGCCTGGAGACCGACAGGGCGGACTCTTGGAAACACCATATATTTT.